This TCR beta chain derives from a study of control samples from healthy donors and cancer patients. The junction had 0 bases not matched to a gene; V was cut back by 1 base and J by 1 base. This CDR3 contains 15 residues. Germline V CDR1 and CDR2: SGHTA, FQGNSA. Sequencing used immunoSEQ multiplex PCR; TCRdb keeps in-frame clones, though not all of them. The sample records about 140,000 clones, 94% being singletons. The source of this sequence is a man between 40 and 49 years old in good health. Sequencing input: blood. The chain is built from TRBV7-2 and TRBJ2-1; 8 bases match TRBD1. The CDR3 here is CASSLDRGSYNEQFF. The CDR3 region has the DNA TGTGCCAGCAGCTTAGACAGGGGGTCCTACAATGAGCAGTTCTTC.